This T cell receptor (beta chain) was obtained from a study of Ad26.COV2.S vaccination and SARS-CoV-2 variants. Study context: Donor joined the COV1001 Ad26.COV2.S trial arm. The vaccine Ad26.COV2.S was put into the muscle once, or twice with 56 days between.

Study-level points and caveats: An underestimation of total T cell responses may have resulted from the TCR breadth and depth analyses.

As to this clone: Its matching antigen is unknown.

Germline V gives CDR1 SGHRS, CDR2 YFSETQ. This CDR3 region has 15 residues. Trimming removed 4 bases from V and 5 bases from J; junction bases left unmatched: 6. Sequencing was performed with immunoSEQ multiplex PCR; in TCRdb, only in-frame clones are kept and a portion is missing. The data hold some 340,000 clones, with just over 85% observed a single time. The treatment: roughly 20 received Ad26.COV2.S at low or high dose, single or two shots; about 5 received placebo; per-sample allocation not given. Sampling was performed 63 days after the first vaccine or placebo injection. The specimen comprised peripheral blood, sampled in a trial of Ad26.COV2.S vaccine versus placebo. V gene TRBV5-1 combines with J gene TRBJ2-3, with 11 bases that match TRBD1. The source is a person aged 18-65 years who received the Ad26.COV2.S COVID-19 vaccine or a placebo. The CDR3 coding sequence is TGCGCCAGCAGCCTGGACAGGGGGCAGGTAGATACGCAGTATTTT. Protein: CASSLDRGQVDTQYF. Full variable domain (outside the CDR3, taken from reference TRBV5-1 and TRBJ2-3): KAGVTQTPRYLIKTRGQQVTLSCSPISGHRSVSWYQQTPGQGLQFLFEYFSETQRNKGNFPGRFSGRQFSNSRSEMNVSTLELGDSALYLCASSLDRGQVDTQYFGPGTRLTVL.